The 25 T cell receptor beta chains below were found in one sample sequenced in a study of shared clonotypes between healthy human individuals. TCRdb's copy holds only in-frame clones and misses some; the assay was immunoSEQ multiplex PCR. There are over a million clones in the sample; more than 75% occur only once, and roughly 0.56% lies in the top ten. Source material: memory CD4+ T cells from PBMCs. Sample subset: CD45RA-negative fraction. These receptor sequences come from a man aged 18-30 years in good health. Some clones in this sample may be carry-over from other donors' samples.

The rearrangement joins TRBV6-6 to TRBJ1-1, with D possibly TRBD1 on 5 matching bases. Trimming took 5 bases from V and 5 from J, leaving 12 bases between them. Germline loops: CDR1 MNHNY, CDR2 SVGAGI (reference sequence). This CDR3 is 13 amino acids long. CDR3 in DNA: TGTGCCAGCAGTCCGCCGGGACTTACTGAAGCTTTCTTT. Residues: CASSPPGLTEAFF.

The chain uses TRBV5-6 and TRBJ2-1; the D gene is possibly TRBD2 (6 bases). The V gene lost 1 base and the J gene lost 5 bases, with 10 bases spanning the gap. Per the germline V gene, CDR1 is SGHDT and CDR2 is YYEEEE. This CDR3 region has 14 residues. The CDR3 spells CASSLWPSDNEQFF. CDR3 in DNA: TGTGCCAGCAGCTTGTGGCCTAGCGACAATGAGCAGTTCTTC.

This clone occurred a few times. The CDR3 bases are TGTGCCAGCAGCCAAAAGGGGGAATGGGCCAAAAACATTCAGTACTTC. It is translated as CASSQKGEWAKNIQYF. The rearrangement uses TRBV7-9 and TRBJ2-4; TRBD1 might be the D (6 bases). Germline assignment: CDR1 SEHNR and CDR2 FQNEAQ (reference sequence). This CDR3 region has 16 residues. Trimming took 5 bases from V and 1 from J, leaving 15 bases between them.

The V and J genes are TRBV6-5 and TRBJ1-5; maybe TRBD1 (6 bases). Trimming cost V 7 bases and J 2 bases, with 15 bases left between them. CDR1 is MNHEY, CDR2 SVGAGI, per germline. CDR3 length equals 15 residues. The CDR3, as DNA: TGTGCCAGCAAAGTTCGGACAGCTGGCAATCAGCCCCAGCATTTT. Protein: CASKVRTAGNQPQHF.

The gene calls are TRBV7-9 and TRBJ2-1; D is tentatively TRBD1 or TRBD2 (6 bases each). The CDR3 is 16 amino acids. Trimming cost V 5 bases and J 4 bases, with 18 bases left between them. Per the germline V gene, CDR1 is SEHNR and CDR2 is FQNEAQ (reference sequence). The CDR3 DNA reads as TGTGCCAGCAGCCCAGCTTGGGGGGCGAGGTACAATGAGCAGTTCTTC. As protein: CASSPAWGARYNEQFF.

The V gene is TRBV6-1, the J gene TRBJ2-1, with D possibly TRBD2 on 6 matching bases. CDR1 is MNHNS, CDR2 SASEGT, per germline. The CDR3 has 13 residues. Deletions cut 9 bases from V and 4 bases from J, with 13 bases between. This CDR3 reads CARKSGRYNEQFF. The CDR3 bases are TGTGCCAGGAAAAGCGGGCGATACAATGAGCAGTTCTTC.

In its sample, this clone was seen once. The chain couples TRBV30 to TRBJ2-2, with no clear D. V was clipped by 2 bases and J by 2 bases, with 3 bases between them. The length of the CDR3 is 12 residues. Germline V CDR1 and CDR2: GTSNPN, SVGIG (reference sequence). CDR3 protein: CAWSSNTGELFF. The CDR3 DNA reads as TGTGCCTGGAGTTCCAACACCGGGGAGCTGTTTTTT.

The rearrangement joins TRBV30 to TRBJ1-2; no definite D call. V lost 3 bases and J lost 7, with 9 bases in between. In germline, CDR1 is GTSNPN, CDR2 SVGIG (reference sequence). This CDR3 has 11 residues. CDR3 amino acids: CAWRRSGGYTF. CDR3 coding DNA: TGTGCCTGGAGGAGATCCGGTGGCTACACCTTC. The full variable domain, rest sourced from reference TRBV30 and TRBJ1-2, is SQTIHQWPATLVQPVGSPLSLECTVEGTSNPNLYWYRQAAGRGLQLLFYSVGIGQISSEVPQNLSASRPQDRQFILSSKKLLLSDSGFYLCAWRRSGGYTFGSGTRLTVV.

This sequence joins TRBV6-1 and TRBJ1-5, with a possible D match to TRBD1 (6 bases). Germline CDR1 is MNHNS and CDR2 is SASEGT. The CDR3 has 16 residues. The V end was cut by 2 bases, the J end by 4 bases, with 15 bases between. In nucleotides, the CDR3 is TGTGCCAGCAGTGAATATAGGGGGGCACCGAATCAGCCCCAGCATTTT. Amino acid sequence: CASSEYRGAPNQPQHF.

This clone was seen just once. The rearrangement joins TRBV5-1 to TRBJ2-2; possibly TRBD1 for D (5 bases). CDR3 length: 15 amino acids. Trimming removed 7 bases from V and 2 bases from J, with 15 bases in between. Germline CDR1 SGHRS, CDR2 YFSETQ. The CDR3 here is CASARQLPNTGELFF. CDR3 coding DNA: TGCGCCAGCGCAAGACAGCTGCCAAACACCGGGGAGCTGTTTTTT.

The CDR3 spells CASSFPGHTTNEKLFF. The CDR3 DNA follows: TGTGCCAGCAGCTTCCCCGGACACACAACTAATGAAAAACTGTTTTTT. The J gene is TRBJ1-4, the V gene TRBV5-6; TRBD1 might be the D (5 bases). Germline V gene lookup returns CDR1 SGHDT and CDR2 YYEEEE. V lost 2 bases, J lost 0 bases, and 11 bases lay in between. CDR3 length equals 16 residues.

The CDR3 loop is CASSRGDGPDTQYF. The CDR3 coding sequence is TGTGCCAGCAGCAGGGGGGACGGACCCGATACGCAGTATTTT. The J gene is TRBJ2-3, the V gene TRBV5-6, with D perhaps matching TRBD1 or TRBD2 (6 bases each). Germline V gene sequence: CDR1 SGHDT, CDR2 YYEEEE. Trimming cost V 4 bases and J 6 bases, with 15 bases left between them. The CDR3 has 14 amino acids.

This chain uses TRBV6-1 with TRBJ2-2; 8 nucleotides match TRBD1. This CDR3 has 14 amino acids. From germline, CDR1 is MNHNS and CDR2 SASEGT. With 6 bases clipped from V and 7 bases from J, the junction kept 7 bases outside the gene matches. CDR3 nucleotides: TGTGCCAGCAGACGGACAGGGCCCGTCGGGGAGCTGTTTTTT. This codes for CASRRTGPVGELFF.

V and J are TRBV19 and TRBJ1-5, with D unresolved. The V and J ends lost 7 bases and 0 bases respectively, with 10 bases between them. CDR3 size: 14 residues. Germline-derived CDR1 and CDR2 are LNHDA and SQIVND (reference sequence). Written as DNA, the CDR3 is TGTGCCAGTACGGCGGATTATAGCAATCAGCCCCAGCATTTT. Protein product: CASTADYSNQPQHF.

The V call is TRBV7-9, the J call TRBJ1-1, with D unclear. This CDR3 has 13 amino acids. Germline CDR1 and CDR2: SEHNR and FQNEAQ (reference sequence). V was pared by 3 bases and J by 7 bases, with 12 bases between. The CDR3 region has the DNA TGTGCCAGCAGCTTCCGGGCCCAAGTTGAAGCTTTCTTT. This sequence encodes CASSFRAQVEAFF. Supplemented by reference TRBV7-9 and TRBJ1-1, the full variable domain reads DTGVSQNPRHKITKRGQNVTFRCDPISEHNRLYWYRQTLGQGPEFLTYFQNEAQLEKSRLLSDRFSAERPKGSFSTLEIQRTEQGDSAMYLCASSFRAQVEAFFGQGTRLTVV.

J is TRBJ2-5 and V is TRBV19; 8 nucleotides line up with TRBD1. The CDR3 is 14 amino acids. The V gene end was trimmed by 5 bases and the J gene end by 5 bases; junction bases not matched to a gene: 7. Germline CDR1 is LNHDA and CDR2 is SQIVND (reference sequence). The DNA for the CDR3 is TGTGCCAGTAGTCCGCGACAGGGGAGGGAGACCCAGTACTTC. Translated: CASSPRQGRETQYF.

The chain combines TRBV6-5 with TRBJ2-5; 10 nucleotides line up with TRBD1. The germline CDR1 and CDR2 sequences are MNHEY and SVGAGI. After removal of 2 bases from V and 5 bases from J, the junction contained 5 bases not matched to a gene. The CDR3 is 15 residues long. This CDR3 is CASSYRDRGSETQYF. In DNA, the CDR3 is TGTGCCAGCAGTTACCGGGACAGGGGATCGGAGACCCAGTACTTC.

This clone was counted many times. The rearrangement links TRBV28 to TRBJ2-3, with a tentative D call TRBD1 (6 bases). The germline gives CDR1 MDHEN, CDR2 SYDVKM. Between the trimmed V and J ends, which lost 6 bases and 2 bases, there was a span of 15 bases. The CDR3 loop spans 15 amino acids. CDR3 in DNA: TGTGCCAGCAGAAAACAGGGTCCCCTCACAGATACGCAGTATTTT. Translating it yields CASRKQGPLTDTQYF.

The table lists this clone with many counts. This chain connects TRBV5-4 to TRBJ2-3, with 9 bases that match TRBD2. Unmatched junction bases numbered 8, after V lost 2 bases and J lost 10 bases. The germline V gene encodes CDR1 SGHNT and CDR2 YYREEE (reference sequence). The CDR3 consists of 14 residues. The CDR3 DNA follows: TGTGCCAGCAGCTTTTGGCGGGAGGGGAGGGCGCAGTATTTT. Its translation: CASSFWREGRAQYF.

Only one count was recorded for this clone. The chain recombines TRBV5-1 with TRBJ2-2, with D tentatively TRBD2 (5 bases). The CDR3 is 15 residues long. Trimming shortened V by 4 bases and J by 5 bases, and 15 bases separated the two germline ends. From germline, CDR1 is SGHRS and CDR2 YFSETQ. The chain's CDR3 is CASSNGNMGTGELFF. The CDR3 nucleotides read TGCGCCAGCAGCAACGGGAACATGGGGACCGGGGAGCTGTTTTTT.

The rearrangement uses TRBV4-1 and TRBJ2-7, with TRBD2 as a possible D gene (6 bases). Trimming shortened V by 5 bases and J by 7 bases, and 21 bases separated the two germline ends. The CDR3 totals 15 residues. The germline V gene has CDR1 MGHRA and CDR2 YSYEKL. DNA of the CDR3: TGCGCCAGCAGCTATAATCTCGGGACTGGGGTTGAGCAGTACTTC. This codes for CASSYNLGTGVEQYF.

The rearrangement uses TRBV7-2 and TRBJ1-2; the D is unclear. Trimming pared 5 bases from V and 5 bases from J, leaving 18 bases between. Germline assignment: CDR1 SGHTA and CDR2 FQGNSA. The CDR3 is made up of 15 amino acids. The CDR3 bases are TGTGCCAGCAGCCCCCGGGTCTTCTTCGGGTATGGCTACACCTTC. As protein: CASSPRVFFGYGYTF.

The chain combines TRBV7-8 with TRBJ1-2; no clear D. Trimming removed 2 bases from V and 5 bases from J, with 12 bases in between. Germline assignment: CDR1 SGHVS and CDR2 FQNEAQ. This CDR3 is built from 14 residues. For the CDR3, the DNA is TGTGCCAGCAGCTTACGGTCTGGGTTATATGGCTACACCTTC. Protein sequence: CASSLRSGLYGYTF.

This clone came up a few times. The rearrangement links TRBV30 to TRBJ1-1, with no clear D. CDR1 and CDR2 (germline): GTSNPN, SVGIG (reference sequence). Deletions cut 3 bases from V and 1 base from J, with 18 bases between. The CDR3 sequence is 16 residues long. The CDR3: CAWRGYAAAANTEAFF. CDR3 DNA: TGTGCCTGGAGGGGGTACGCGGCAGCAGCGAACACTGAAGCTTTCTTT.

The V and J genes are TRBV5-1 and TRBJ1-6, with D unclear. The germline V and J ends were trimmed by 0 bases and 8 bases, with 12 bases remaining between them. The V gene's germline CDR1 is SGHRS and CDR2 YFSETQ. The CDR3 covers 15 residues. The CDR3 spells CASSLGGTGHSPLHF. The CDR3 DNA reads TGCGCCAGCAGCTTGGGTGGTACCGGTCATTCACCCCTCCACTTT.